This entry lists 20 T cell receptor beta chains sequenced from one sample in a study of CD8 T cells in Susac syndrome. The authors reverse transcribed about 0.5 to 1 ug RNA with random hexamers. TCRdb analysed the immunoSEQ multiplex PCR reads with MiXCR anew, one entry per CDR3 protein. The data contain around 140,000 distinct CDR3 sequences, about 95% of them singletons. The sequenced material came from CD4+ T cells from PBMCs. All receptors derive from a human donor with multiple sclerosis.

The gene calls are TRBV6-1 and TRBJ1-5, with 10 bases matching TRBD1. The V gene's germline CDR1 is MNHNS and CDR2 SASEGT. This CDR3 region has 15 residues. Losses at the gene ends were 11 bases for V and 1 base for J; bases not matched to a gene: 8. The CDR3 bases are TGTGCCGGGACAGGGGAAGCGGGGAGCAATCAGCCCCAGCATTTT. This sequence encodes CAGTGEAGSNQPQHF.

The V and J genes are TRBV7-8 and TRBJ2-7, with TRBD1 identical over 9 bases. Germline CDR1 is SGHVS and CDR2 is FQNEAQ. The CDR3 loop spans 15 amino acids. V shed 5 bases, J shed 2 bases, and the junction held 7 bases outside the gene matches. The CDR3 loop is CASSVHRTGAYEQYF. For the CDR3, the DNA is TGTGCCAGCAGCGTACATCGGACAGGGGCCTACGAGCAGTACTTC.

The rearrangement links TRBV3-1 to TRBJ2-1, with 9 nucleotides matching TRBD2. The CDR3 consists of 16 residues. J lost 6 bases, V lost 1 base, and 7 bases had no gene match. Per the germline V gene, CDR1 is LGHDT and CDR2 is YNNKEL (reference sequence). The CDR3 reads CASSQAGSGSLNEQFF. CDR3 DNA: TGTGCCAGCAGCCAAGCTGGTAGCGGGAGCCTCAATGAGCAGTTCTTC.

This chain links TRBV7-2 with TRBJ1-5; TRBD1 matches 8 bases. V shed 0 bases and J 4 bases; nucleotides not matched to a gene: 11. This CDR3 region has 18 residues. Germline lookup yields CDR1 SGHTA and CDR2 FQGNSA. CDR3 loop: CASSLALRDRLRNQPQHF. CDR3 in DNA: TGTGCCAGCAGCTTAGCGCTGCGGGACAGGTTACGGAATCAGCCCCAGCATTTT.

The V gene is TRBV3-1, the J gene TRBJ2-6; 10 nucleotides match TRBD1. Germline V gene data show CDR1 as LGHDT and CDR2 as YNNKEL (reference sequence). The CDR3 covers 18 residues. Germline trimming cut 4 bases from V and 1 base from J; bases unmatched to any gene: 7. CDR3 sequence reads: CASSPRGQGESGANVLTF. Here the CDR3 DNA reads TGTGCCAGCAGCCCCCGTGGACAGGGGGAGTCTGGGGCCAACGTCCTGACTTTC.

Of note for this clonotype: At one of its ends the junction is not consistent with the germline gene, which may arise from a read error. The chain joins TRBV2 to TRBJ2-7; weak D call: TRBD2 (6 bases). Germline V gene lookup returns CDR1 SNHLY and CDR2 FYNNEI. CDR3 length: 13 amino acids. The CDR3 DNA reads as TGTGCCAGCAGGGAAGAAGGGACTTCGGGGCAGTACTTC. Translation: CASREEGTSGQYF.

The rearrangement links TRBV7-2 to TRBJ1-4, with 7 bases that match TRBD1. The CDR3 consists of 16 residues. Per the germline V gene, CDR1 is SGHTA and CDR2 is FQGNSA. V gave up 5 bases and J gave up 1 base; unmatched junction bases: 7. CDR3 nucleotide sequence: TGTGCCAGCAGCCGGCAGGGGGAAGTAACTAATGAAAAACTGTTTTTT. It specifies CASSRQGEVTNEKLFF.

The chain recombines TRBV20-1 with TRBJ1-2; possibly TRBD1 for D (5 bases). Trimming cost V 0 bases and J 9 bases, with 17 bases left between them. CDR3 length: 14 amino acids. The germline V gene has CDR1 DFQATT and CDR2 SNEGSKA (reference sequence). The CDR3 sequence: CSARDLAGRSSYTF. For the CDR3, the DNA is TGCAGTGCTAGAGATTTGGCAGGGAGATCGAGCTACACCTTC.

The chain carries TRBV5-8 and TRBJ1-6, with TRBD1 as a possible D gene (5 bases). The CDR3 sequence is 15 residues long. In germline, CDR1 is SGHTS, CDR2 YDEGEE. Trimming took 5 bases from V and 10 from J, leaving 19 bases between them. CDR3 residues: CASRVTQGTASPLHF. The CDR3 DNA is TGTGCCAGCAGGGTGACCCAGGGTACAGCATCACCCCTCCACTTT. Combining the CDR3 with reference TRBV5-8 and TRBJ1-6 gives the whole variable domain EAGVTQSPTHLIKTRGQQATLRCSPISGHTSVYWYQQALGLGLQFLLWYDEGEERNRGNFPPRFSGRQFPNYSSELNVNALELEDSALYLCASRVTQGTASPLHFGNGTRLTVT.

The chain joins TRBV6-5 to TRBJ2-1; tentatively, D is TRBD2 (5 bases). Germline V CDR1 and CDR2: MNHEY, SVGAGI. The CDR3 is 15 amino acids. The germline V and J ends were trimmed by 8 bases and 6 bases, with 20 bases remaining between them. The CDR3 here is CASWKWPGVLNEQFF. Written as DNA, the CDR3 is TGTGCCAGCTGGAAGTGGCCCGGGGTCCTCAATGAGCAGTTCTTC.

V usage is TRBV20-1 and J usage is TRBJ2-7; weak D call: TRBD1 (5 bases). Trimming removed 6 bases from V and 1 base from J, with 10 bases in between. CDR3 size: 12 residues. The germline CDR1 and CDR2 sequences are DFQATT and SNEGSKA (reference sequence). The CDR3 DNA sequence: TGCAGTGCCCTTCGACAGTCCTACGAGCAGTACTTC. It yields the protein CSALRQSYEQYF.

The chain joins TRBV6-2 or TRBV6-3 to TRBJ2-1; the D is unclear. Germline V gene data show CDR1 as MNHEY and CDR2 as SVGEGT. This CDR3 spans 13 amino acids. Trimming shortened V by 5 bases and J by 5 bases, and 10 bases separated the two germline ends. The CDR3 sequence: CASSRYYDNEQFF. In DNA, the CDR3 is TGTGCCAGCAGTAGATACTATGACAATGAGCAGTTCTTC.

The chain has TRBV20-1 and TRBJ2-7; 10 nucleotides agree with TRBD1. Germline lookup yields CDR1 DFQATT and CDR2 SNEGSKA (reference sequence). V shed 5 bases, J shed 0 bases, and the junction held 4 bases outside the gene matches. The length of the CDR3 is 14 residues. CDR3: CSAGGTGDSYEQYF. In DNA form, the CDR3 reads TGCAGTGCTGGGGGGACAGGGGACTCCTACGAGCAGTACTTC.

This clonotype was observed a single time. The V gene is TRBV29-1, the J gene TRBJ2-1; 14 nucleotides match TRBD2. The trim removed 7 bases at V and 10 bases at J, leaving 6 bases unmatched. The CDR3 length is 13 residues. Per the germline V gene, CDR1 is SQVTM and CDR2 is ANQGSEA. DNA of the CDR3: TGCAGCGCCCGACTAGCGGGAGGGCACGAGCAGTTCTTC. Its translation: CSARLAGGHEQFF.

Written as DNA, the CDR3 is TGTGCCAGCAGTTACTCTCGGACGGTAGGGAACCATGAGCAGTTCTTC. This sequence encodes CASSYSRTVGNHEQFF. This chain joins TRBV6-5 and TRBJ2-1; D unresolved. CDR1 is MNHEY, CDR2 SVGAGI, per germline. The CDR3 extends over 16 amino acids. The V end lost 0 bases, the J end lost 8 bases, and 17 bases lay between the germline ends.

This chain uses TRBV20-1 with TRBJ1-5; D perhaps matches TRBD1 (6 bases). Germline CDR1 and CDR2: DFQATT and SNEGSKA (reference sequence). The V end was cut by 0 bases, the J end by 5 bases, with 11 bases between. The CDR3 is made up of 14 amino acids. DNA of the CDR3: TGCAGTGCTAGAGAGGGGGCTGCGGATCAGCCCCAGCATTTT. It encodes CSAREGAADQPQHF.

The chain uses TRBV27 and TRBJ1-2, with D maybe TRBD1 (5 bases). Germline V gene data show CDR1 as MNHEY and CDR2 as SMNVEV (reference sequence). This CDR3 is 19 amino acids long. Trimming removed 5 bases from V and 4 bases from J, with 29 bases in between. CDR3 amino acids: CASSLGSYRDPGDSYGYTF. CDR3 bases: TGTGCCAGCAGTCTGGGGAGCTACCGGGACCCCGGGGATAGCTATGGCTACACCTTC.

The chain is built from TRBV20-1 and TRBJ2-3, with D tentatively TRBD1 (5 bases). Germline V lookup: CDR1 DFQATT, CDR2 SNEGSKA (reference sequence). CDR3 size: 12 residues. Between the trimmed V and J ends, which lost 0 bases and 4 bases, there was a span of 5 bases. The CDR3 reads CSAREGPDTQYF. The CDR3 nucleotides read TGCAGTGCTAGAGAGGGGCCAGATACGCAGTATTTT.

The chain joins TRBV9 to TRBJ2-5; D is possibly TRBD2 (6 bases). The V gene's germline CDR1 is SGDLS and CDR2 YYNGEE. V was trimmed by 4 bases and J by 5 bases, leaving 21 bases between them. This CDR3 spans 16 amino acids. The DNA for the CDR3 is TGTGCCAGCAGCACCTCTCCACGGGAGATGGGCGAGACCCAGTACTTC. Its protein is CASSTSPREMGETQYF.

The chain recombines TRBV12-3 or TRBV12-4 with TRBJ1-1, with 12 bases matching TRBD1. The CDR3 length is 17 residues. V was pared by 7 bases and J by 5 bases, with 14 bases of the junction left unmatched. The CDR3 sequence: CASIAGTGGLLGTEAFF. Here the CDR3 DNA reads TGTGCCAGCATCGCCGGGACAGGGGGCCTACTGGGGACTGAAGCTTTCTTT.